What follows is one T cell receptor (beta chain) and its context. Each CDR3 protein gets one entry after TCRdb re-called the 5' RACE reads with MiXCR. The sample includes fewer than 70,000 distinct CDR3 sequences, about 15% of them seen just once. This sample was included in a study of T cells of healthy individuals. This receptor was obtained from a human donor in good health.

This chain's CDR3 is CASSHKQGRNEQYF. In DNA, the CDR3 is TGCGCCAGCAGCCATAAACAGGGACGGAACGAGCAGTACTTC. This chain connects TRBV5-1 to TRBJ2-7, with D tentatively TRBD1 (6 bases). The CDR3 contains 14 residues. CDR1 is SGHRS and CDR2 is YFSETQ in the germline V gene. Trimming took 4 bases from V and 5 from J, leaving 16 bases between them. The complete variable domain, with remaining parts taken from reference TRBV5-1 and TRBJ2-7, reads KAGVTQTPRYLIKTRGQQVTLSCSPISGHRSVSWYQQTPGQGLQFLFEYFSETQRNKGNFPGRFSGRQFSNSRSEMNVSTLELGDSALYLCASSHKQGRNEQYFGPGTRLTVT.